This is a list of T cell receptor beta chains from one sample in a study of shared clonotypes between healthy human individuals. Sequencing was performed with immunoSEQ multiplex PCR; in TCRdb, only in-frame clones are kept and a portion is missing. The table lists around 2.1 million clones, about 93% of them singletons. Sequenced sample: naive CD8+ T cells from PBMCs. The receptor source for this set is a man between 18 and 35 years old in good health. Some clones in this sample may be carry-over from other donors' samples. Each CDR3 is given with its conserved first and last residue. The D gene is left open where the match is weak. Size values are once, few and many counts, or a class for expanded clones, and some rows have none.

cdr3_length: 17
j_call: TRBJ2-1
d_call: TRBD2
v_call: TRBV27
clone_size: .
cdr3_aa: CASSKRLAEYLYNEQFF
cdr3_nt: TGTGCCAGCAGTAAGAGACTAGCGGAATACTTATACAATGAGCAGTTCTTC

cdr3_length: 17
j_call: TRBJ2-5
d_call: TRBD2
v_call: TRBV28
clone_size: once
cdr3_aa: CASSLLSGGFPQETQYF
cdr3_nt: TGTGCCAGCAGTTTATTGTCGGGAGGTTTCCCACAAGAGACCCAGTACTTC

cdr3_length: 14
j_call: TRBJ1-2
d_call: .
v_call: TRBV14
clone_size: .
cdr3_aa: CASSQEAGNYGYTF
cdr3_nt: TGTGCCAGCAGCCAAGAAGCAGGGAACTATGGCTACACCTTC

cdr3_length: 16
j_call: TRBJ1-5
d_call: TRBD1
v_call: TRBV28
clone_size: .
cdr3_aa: CASRKPGQLSNQPQHF
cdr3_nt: TGTGCCAGCAGAAAACCGGGACAGCTTAGCAATCAGCCCCAGCATTTT

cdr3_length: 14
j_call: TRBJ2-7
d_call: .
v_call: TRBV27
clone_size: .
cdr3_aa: CASSLAESSYEQYF
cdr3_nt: TGTGCCAGCAGTTTGGCAGAGAGCTCCTACGAGCAGTACTTC

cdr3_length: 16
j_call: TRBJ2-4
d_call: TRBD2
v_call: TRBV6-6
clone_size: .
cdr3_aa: CASSTPSGLAKNIQYF
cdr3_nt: TGTGCCAGCAGTACCCCTAGCGGGTTAGCCAAAAACATTCAGTACTTC

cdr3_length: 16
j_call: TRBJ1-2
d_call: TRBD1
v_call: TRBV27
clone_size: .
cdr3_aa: CASSSQTSRQGFGYTF
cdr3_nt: TGTGCCAGCAGTTCTCAAACCTCAAGACAGGGATTCGGCTACACCTTC

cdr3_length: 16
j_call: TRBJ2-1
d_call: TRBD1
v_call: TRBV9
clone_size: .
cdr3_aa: CASSVVGTGGHNEQFF
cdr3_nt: TGTGCCAGCAGCGTAGTCGGGACAGGGGGCCACAATGAGCAGTTCTTC

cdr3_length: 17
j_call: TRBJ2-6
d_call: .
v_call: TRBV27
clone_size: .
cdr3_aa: CASSLRGKSSGANVLTF
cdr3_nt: TGTGCCAGCAGTTTAAGGGGGAAGAGCTCTGGGGCCAACGTCCTGACTTTC

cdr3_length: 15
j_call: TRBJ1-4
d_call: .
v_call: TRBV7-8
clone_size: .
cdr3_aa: CASSFRAPREGKLFF
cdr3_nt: TGTGCCAGCAGCTTCCGGGCCCCTCGGGAAGGAAAACTGTTTTTT

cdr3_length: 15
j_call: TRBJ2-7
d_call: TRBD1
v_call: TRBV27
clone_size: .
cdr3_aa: CASSPWPGTGYEQYF
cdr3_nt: TGTGCCAGCAGTCCGTGGCCCGGGACAGGGTACGAGCAGTACTTC

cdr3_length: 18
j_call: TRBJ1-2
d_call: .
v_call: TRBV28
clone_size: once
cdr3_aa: CASSPYDSLLLPNYGYTF
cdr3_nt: TGTGCCAGCAGTCCCTATGACAGTCTGCTTCTCCCTAACTATGGCTACACCTTC

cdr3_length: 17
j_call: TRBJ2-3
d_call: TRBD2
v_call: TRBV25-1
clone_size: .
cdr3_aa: CASSEGNSGSGTDTQYF
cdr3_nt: TGTGCCAGCAGTGAGGGAAATAGCGGGAGTGGGACAGATACGCAGTATTTT

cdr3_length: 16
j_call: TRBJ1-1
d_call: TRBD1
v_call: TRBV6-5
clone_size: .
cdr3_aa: CASSYPNTQGYTEAFF
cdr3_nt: TGTGCCAGCAGTTACCCAAACACACAGGGGTACACTGAAGCTTTCTTT

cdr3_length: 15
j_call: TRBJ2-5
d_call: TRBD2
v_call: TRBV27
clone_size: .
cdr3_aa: CASSPSGRGAETQYF
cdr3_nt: TGTGCCAGCAGTCCTAGCGGGAGGGGGGCGGAGACCCAGTACTTC

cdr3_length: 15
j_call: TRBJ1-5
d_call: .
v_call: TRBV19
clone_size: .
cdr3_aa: CASSLDREGNQPQHF
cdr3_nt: TGTGCCAGTAGCTTAGACCGGGAAGGTAATCAGCCCCAGCATTTT

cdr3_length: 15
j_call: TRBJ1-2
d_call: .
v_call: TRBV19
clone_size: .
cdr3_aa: CASSDSARNNYGYTF
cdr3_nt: TGTGCCAGTAGTGACAGTGCCAGGAATAACTATGGCTACACCTTC

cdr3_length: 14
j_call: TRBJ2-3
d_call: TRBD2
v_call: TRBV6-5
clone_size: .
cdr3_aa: CASRGSGGRDTQYF
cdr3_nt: TGTGCCAGCAGGGGTAGCGGGGGAAGAGATACGCAGTATTTT

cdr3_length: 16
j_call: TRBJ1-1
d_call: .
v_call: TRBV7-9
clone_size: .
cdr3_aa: CASSQDLGAGNTEAFF
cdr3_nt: TGTGCCAGCAGCCAAGATCTGGGGGCCGGGAACACTGAAGCTTTCTTT

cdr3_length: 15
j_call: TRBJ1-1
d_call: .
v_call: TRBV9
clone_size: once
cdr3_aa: CASSEGRLMNTEAFF
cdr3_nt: TGTGCCAGCAGCGAGGGCAGACTGATGAACACTGAAGCTTTCTTT

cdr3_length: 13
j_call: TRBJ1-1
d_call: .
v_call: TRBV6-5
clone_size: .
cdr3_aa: CASSSGTYTEAFF
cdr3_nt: TGTGCCAGCAGTTCGGGGACCTACACTGAAGCTTTCTTT

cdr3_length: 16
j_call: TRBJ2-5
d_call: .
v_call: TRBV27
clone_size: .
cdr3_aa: CASSPSLGERKETQYF
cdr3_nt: TGTGCCAGCAGCCCCAGCCTGGGGGAAAGGAAAGAGACCCAGTACTTC

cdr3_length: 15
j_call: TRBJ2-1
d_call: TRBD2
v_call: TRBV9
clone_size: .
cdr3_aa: CASSDGTSDYNEQFF
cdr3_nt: TGTGCCAGCAGCGACGGGACTAGCGATTACAATGAGCAGTTCTTC

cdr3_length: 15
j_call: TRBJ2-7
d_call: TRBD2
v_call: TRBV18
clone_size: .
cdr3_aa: CASSDSGRNSYEQYF
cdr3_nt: TGTGCCAGCTCAGATAGCGGGAGGAACTCCTACGAGCAGTACTTC

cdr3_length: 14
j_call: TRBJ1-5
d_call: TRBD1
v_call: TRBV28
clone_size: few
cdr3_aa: CASSSGQLNQPQHF
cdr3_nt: TGTGCCAGCAGTTCGGGACAGCTCAATCAGCCCCAGCATTTT

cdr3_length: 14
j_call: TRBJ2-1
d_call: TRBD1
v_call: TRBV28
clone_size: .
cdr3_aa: CATETGTGFNEQFF
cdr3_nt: TGTGCCACCGAAACCGGGACAGGGTTCAATGAGCAGTTCTTC

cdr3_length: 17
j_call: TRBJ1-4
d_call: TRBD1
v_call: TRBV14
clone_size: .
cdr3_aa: CASSLTTGAAVAEKLFF
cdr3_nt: TGTGCCAGCAGCCTTACAACAGGGGCAGCGGTGGCCGAAAAACTGTTTTTT

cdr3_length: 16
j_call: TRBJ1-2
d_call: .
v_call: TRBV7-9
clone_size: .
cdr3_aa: CASSTPSRQSGYGYTF
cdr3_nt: TGTGCCAGCAGTACCCCCAGCCGCCAGTCTGGCTATGGCTACACCTTC

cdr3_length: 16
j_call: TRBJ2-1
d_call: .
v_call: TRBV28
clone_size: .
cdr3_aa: CASGTLSEIAGDEQFF
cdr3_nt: TGTGCCAGCGGAACCCTAAGCGAGATAGCAGGCGATGAGCAGTTCTTC

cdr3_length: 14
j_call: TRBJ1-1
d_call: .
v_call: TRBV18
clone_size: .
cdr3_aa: CASSPMGASTEAFF
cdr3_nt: TGTGCCAGCTCACCCATGGGGGCGAGCACTGAAGCTTTCTTT

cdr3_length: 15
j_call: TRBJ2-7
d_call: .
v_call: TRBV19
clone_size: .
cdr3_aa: CASSVSAGHSYEQYF
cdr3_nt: TGTGCCAGTAGTGTCAGCGCGGGACACAGCTACGAGCAGTACTTC

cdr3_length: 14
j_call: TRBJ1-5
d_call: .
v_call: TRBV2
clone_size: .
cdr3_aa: CASSSGYSNQPQHF
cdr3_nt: TGTGCCAGCAGTTCAGGGTATAGCAATCAGCCCCAGCATTTT

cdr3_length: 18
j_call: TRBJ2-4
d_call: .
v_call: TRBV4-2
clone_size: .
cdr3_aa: CASSQTTGWAEGKNIQYF
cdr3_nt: TGTGCCAGCAGCCAAACCACCGGGTGGGCCGAGGGCAAAAACATTCAGTACTTC

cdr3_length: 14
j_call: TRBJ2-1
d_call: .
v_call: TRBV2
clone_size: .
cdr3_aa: CASSGVGYYNEQFF
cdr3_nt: TGTGCCAGCAGTGGGGTAGGGTACTACAATGAGCAGTTCTTC

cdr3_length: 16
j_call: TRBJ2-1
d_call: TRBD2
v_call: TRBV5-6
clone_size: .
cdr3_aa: CASSLAGTRTDNEQFF
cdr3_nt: TGTGCCAGCAGCTTGGCCGGGACTAGGACCGACAATGAGCAGTTCTTC

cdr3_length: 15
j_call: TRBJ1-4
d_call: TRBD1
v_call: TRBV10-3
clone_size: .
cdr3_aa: CAISRTGGAREKLFF
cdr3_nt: TGTGCCATCAGCCGGACAGGGGGCGCGCGGGAAAAACTGTTTTTT

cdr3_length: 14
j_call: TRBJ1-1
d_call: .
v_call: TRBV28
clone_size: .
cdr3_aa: CASSLAGWNTEAFF
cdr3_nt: TGTGCCAGCAGTTTGGCAGGGTGGAACACTGAAGCTTTCTTT

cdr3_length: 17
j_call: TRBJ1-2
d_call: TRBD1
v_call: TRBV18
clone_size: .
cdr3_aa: CASSPIGQGATNYGYTF
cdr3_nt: TGTGCCAGCTCACCGATAGGACAGGGAGCCACTAACTATGGCTACACCTTC

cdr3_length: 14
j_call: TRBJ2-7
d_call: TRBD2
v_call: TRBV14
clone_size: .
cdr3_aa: CASSPAGGPNEQYF
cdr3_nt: TGTGCCAGCAGCCCAGCGGGAGGCCCGAACGAGCAGTACTTC

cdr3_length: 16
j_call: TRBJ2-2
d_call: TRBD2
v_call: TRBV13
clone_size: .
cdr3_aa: CASSSLEGRVTGELFF
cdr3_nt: TGTGCCAGCAGCTCCCTGGAGGGGAGGGTAACCGGGGAGCTGTTTTTT

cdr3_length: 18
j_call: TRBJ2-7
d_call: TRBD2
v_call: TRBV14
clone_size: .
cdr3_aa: CASSLGLAGVSLIYEQYF
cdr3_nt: TGTGCCAGCAGCCTAGGACTAGCGGGAGTCAGTCTGATCTACGAGCAGTACTTC

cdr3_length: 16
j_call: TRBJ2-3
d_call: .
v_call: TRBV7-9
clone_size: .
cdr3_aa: CASSLGDGEAADTQYF
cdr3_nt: TGTGCCAGCAGCTTAGGGGATGGTGAAGCGGCAGATACGCAGTATTTT

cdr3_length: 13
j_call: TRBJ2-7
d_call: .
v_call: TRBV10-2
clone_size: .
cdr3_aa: CASNFMGDYEQYF
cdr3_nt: TGCGCCAGCAATTTCATGGGGGACTACGAGCAGTACTTC

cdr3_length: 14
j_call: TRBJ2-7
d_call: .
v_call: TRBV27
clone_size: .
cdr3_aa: CASSLSGVPYEQYF
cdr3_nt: TGTGCCAGCAGTTTATCAGGGGTTCCCTACGAGCAGTACTTC

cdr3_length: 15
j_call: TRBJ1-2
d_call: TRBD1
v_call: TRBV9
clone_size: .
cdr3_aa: CASSADRGTDYGYTF
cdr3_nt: TGTGCCAGCAGCGCCGACAGGGGGACTGACTATGGCTACACCTTC

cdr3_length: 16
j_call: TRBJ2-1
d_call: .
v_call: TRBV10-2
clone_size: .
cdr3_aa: CASSESSSGPYNEQFF
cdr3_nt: TGCGCCAGCAGTGAGTCCAGCAGCGGACCATACAATGAGCAGTTCTTC

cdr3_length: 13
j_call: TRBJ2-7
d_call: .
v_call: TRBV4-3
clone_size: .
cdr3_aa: CASSRREGDEQYF
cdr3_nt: TGCGCCAGCAGCCGACGGGAAGGGGACGAGCAGTACTTC

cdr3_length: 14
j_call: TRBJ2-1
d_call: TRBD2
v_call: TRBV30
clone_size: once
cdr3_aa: CAWSWGGPYNEQFF
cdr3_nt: TGTGCCTGGAGTTGGGGAGGGCCCTACAATGAGCAGTTCTTC

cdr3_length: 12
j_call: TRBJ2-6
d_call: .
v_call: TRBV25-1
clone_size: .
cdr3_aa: CASSPGANVLTF
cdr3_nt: TGTGCCAGTTCCCCTGGGGCCAACGTCCTGACTTTC

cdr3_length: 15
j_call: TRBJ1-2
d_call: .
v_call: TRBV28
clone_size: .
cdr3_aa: CASSLGPGPWEGYTF
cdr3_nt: TGTGCCAGCAGTCTTGGGCCAGGGCCTTGGGAAGGCTACACCTTC